Listed below are T cell receptor beta chains from one sample, sequenced in a study of CD8 T cells in ankylosing spondylitis. TCRdb passed the 5' RACE reads through MiXCR, listing each CDR3 protein once. The sample carries some 200,000 distinct CDR3 sequences, roughly 13% recorded once. The sample consisted of blood, either unsorted or a sorted T cell fraction (not recorded which). The receptors here all came from a male donor with ankylosing spondylitis or in good health (not recorded which). The CDR3 runs from the conserved cysteine through the conserved F or W. The D gene is left open where the match is weak. Some rows mark clone size as missing; the rest say once, few, many or name a class of expanded clone.

CDR3 DNA: TGCGCCAGCAGCCAAGATAGGAACGGACTGGGGAAAGAGACCCAGTACTTC
CDR3 protein: CASSQDRNGLGKETQYF
V gene: TRBV4-1
D gene: .
J gene: TRBJ2-5
clone size: few

CDR3 DNA: TGTGCCAGCAGTTCCGGGACAGAGGGCTACGAGCAGTACTTC
CDR3 protein: CASSSGTEGYEQYF
V gene: TRBV12-3/TRBV12-4
D gene: TRBD1
J gene: TRBJ2-7
clone size: many

CDR3 DNA: TGTGCCAGCAGTTGGACGCCTGGTGGAAAACTGTTTTTT
CDR3 protein: CASSWTPGGKLFF
V gene: TRBV6-5
D gene: .
J gene: TRBJ1-4
clone size: few

CDR3 DNA: TGTGCCAGCAGTTTGGGGACAGGGGTCGGCTACACCTTC
CDR3 protein: CASSLGTGVGYTF
V gene: TRBV12-3/TRBV12-4
D gene: TRBD1
J gene: TRBJ1-2
clone size: .

CDR3 DNA: TGCGCCAGCAGCTTGGGGACAGGCAGGTACAATGAGCAGTTCTTC
CDR3 protein: CASSLGTGRYNEQFF
V gene: TRBV5-1
D gene: TRBD1
J gene: TRBJ2-1
clone size: many

CDR3 DNA: TGCGCCAGCAGCCGCCTAGCGGAATCTAGCACAGATACGCAGTATTTT
CDR3 protein: CASSRLAESSTDTQYF
V gene: TRBV4-1
D gene: TRBD2
J gene: TRBJ2-3
clone size: few

CDR3 DNA: TGCGCCAGCAGCGGGGACAGTGAAGCTTTCTTT
CDR3 protein: CASSGDSEAFF
V gene: TRBV4-1
D gene: TRBD1
J gene: TRBJ1-1
clone size: .

CDR3 DNA: TGCGCCAGCAGGAGGGGGCAGGGGCGACTGAAGTTCTTC
CDR3 protein: CASRRGQGRLKFF
V gene: TRBV5-1
D gene: TRBD1
J gene: TRBJ2-1
clone size: few

CDR3 DNA: TGTGCCAGCAGGGCAAACCAGGGGAATCAGCCCCAGCATTTT
CDR3 protein: CASRANQGNQPQHF
V gene: TRBV3-1
D gene: .
J gene: TRBJ1-5
clone size: .

CDR3 DNA: TGCGCCAGCAGCTTGGGTATAGATATAGGGCCCCACCCCAACACTGAAGCTTTCTTT
CDR3 protein: CASSLGIDIGPHPNTEAFF
V gene: TRBV5-1
D gene: .
J gene: TRBJ1-1
clone size: few

CDR3 DNA: TGTGCCAGCAGCGCCGGGACAGGGTCCGCAGATACGCAGTATTTT
CDR3 protein: CASSAGTGSADTQYF
V gene: TRBV6-1
D gene: TRBD1
J gene: TRBJ2-3
clone size: .

CDR3 DNA: TGCAGTGCTAGTTGGTTAACCTACGAGCAGTACTTC
CDR3 protein: CSASWLTYEQYF
V gene: TRBV20-1
D gene: .
J gene: TRBJ2-7
clone size: .

CDR3 DNA: TGTGCCAGCAGTACCCAGGGGGCGTGGTACGAGCAGTACTTC
CDR3 protein: CASSTQGAWYEQYF
V gene: TRBV6-1
D gene: TRBD1
J gene: TRBJ2-7
clone size: .

CDR3 DNA: TGTGCCATACCCGGGGTGAGGATACCTGAAGCTTTCTTT
CDR3 protein: CAIPGVRIPEAFF
V gene: TRBV6-1
D gene: .
J gene: TRBJ1-1
clone size: few

CDR3 DNA: TGTGCCAGCAGCTCCCCCGTAGAGCGTGAGCAGTTCTTC
CDR3 protein: CASSSPVEREQFF
V gene: TRBV7-9
D gene: .
J gene: TRBJ2-1
clone size: .

CDR3 DNA: TGTGCCAGCAGTGAGGGACTAGCCGAATACAATGAGCAGTTCTTC
CDR3 protein: CASSEGLAEYNEQFF
V gene: TRBV2
D gene: TRBD2
J gene: TRBJ2-1
clone size: many

CDR3 DNA: TGTGCCTGGAGTTTCCGGGACAGGGACACCGGGGAGCTGTTTTTT
CDR3 protein: CAWSFRDRDTGELFF
V gene: TRBV30
D gene: TRBD1
J gene: TRBJ2-2
clone size: many

CDR3 DNA: TGTGCCAGCAGCCAAGATGCCTCTCTTGAGCAGTTCTTC
CDR3 protein: CASSQDASLEQFF
V gene: TRBV14
D gene: .
J gene: TRBJ2-1
clone size: few

CDR3 DNA: TGTGCCAGCAGCAACGCTGGGGGGGAGCGTGATCAAGAGACCCAGTACTTC
CDR3 protein: CASSNAGGERDQETQYF
V gene: TRBV21-1
D gene: .
J gene: TRBJ2-5
clone size: many

CDR3 DNA: TGTGCCAGCAGCGTCCACACAGGGACGGGTCAGCCCCAGCATTTT
CDR3 protein: CASSVHTGTGQPQHF
V gene: TRBV27
D gene: .
J gene: TRBJ1-5
clone size: .

CDR3 DNA: TGTGCCAGCAGCTCTGGAGCGGGAGGAGGAGAGACCCAGTACTTC
CDR3 protein: CASSSGAGGGETQYF
V gene: TRBV5-4
D gene: TRBD2
J gene: TRBJ2-5
clone size: .

CDR3 DNA: TGCAGTGCTAGAGAAGGGCACGAGCAGTACTTC
CDR3 protein: CSAREGHEQYF
V gene: TRBV20-1
D gene: .
J gene: TRBJ2-7
clone size: .

CDR3 DNA: TGTGCCAGCAGCCCCGCCGGACTAGCTACAGATACGCAGTATTTT
CDR3 protein: CASSPAGLATDTQYF
V gene: TRBV5-4
D gene: TRBD2
J gene: TRBJ2-3
clone size: .

CDR3 DNA: TGTGCCAGCAGCTCCTCGGAGGGGGCGCCGGCAGATACGCAGTATTTT
CDR3 protein: CASSSSEGAPADTQYF
V gene: TRBV12-3/TRBV12-4
D gene: .
J gene: TRBJ2-3
clone size: many

CDR3 DNA: TGTGCCAGCGGCATGGGGCCTCAGGGGGCGAGCTACGAGCAGTACTTC
CDR3 protein: CASGMGPQGASYEQYF
V gene: TRBV21-1
D gene: .
J gene: TRBJ2-7
clone size: .

CDR3 DNA: TGTGCCAGCTCACCACCTGCACAGGGGTACCAAGAGACCCAGTACTTC
CDR3 protein: CASSPPAQGYQETQYF
V gene: TRBV18
D gene: TRBD1
J gene: TRBJ2-5
clone size: few

CDR3 DNA: TGTGCCAGCAGCTTGGCCGGCCTTAACACCGGGGAGCTGTTTTTT
CDR3 protein: CASSLAGLNTGELFF
V gene: TRBV5-6
D gene: .
J gene: TRBJ2-2
clone size: .

CDR3 DNA: TGTGCCAGCAGCTTAGGGGGAGCGGGGGCCTACCGCACAGATACGCAGTATTTT
CDR3 protein: CASSLGGAGAYRTDTQYF
V gene: TRBV7-4
D gene: TRBD2
J gene: TRBJ2-3
clone size: .

CDR3 DNA: TGTGCCAGCAGAGCCGGGAGTGAAGCTTTCTTT
CDR3 protein: CASRAGSEAFF
V gene: TRBV13
D gene: .
J gene: TRBJ1-1
clone size: many

CDR3 DNA: TGTGCCAGCACTCAGGGCCCCTACGAGCAGTACTTC
CDR3 protein: CASTQGPYEQYF
V gene: TRBV28
D gene: .
J gene: TRBJ2-7
clone size: many

CDR3 DNA: TGTGCCATCAGTGAGACCTCCCAAGAGACCCAGTACTTC
CDR3 protein: CAISETSQETQYF
V gene: TRBV10-3
D gene: .
J gene: TRBJ2-5
clone size: .

CDR3 DNA: TGTGCCAGCCGGCGGGAGGTCAATTACAATGAGCAGTTCTTC
CDR3 protein: CASRREVNYNEQFF
V gene: TRBV27
D gene: TRBD2
J gene: TRBJ2-1
clone size: .

CDR3 DNA: TGTGCCAGCAGCTCCCACTCATCCGGACTATACAATGAGCAGTTCTTC
CDR3 protein: CASSSHSSGLYNEQFF
V gene: TRBV7-9
D gene: .
J gene: TRBJ2-1
clone size: .

CDR3 DNA: TGCAGCGTTGTATCCCCTGAGAACCCCTATGGCTACACCTTC
CDR3 protein: CSVVSPENPYGYTF
V gene: TRBV29-1
D gene: .
J gene: TRBJ1-2
clone size: many

CDR3 DNA: TGCGCCAGCAGCTCGTTACAGGGAATCTCCTACGAGCAGTACTTC
CDR3 protein: CASSSLQGISYEQYF
V gene: TRBV5-1
D gene: .
J gene: TRBJ2-7
clone size: many

CDR3 DNA: TGTGCTAGTGGTTTGTGGGGGAACACTGAAGCTTTCTTT
CDR3 protein: CASGLWGNTEAFF
V gene: TRBV12-5
D gene: .
J gene: TRBJ1-1
clone size: .

CDR3 DNA: TGCGCCAGCAGCCAAAGGGCGACCGCAGGGAACATTCAGTACTTC
CDR3 protein: CASSQRATAGNIQYF
V gene: TRBV4-1
D gene: .
J gene: TRBJ2-4
clone size: many

CDR3 DNA: TGTGCCAGCAGTATTGTACCCACAGATACGCAGTATTTT
CDR3 protein: CASSIVPTDTQYF
V gene: TRBV6-4
D gene: .
J gene: TRBJ2-3
clone size: .

CDR3 DNA: TGTGCCAGCAGCCGTGCAGAACTAGCCCATTACTACGAGCAGTACTTC
CDR3 protein: CASSRAELAHYYEQYF
V gene: TRBV5-5
D gene: .
J gene: TRBJ2-7
clone size: few

CDR3 DNA: TGTGCCAGCAGCATGACAGGGCTTGGCTACACCTTC
CDR3 protein: CASSMTGLGYTF
V gene: TRBV6-2/TRBV6-3
D gene: TRBD1
J gene: TRBJ1-2
clone size: many

CDR3 DNA: TGTGCCAGCAGTCAAAAACTAGCGGGGTGGAATACGCAGTATTTT
CDR3 protein: CASSQKLAGWNTQYF
V gene: TRBV12-3/TRBV12-4
D gene: TRBD2
J gene: TRBJ2-3
clone size: .

CDR3 DNA: TGTGCCAGCAGCTTAATGGCTAGCGGGAGTAAAGATACGCAGTATTTT
CDR3 protein: CASSLMASGSKDTQYF
V gene: TRBV7-9
D gene: TRBD2
J gene: TRBJ2-3
clone size: many

CDR3 DNA: TGCGCCAGCAGCTTGGTCGAGGGAATGGCCGAGCAGTACTTC
CDR3 protein: CASSLVEGMAEQYF
V gene: TRBV5-1
D gene: .
J gene: TRBJ2-7
clone size: .

CDR3 DNA: TGTGCCAGCACCAACGGACAATTAGCGTGGAATGAGCAGTTCTTC
CDR3 protein: CASTNGQLAWNEQFF
V gene: TRBV5-6
D gene: .
J gene: TRBJ2-1
clone size: few

CDR3 DNA: TGCGCCAGCACCCCCGGGGGGTTGGGGGACGGGACCTACGAGCAGTACTTC
CDR3 protein: CASTPGGLGDGTYEQYF
V gene: TRBV10-2
D gene: TRBD2
J gene: TRBJ2-7
clone size: few

CDR3 DNA: TGTGCCAGCAGCTCCACCCGGACTGTCACCTACGAGCAGTACTTC
CDR3 protein: CASSSTRTVTYEQYF
V gene: TRBV7-9
D gene: .
J gene: TRBJ2-7
clone size: .

CDR3 DNA: TGCAGTGCTAGAGATGTGGGGAAGGGCAATCAGCCCCAGCATTTT
CDR3 protein: CSARDVGKGNQPQHF
V gene: TRBV20-1
D gene: .
J gene: TRBJ1-5
clone size: few

CDR3 DNA: TGTGCCAGCAGCGGACTAGAACATACGCAGTATTTT
CDR3 protein: CASSGLEHTQYF
V gene: TRBV12-3/TRBV12-4
D gene: TRBD2
J gene: TRBJ2-3
clone size: many

CDR3 DNA: TGTGCCAGCAGCTCGAGGGGCTACTACGAGCAGTACTTC
CDR3 protein: CASSSRGYYEQYF
V gene: TRBV7-9
D gene: .
J gene: TRBJ2-7
clone size: few

CDR3 DNA: TGCAGTGCCCTGCTAGCGAATGAGCAGTTCTTC
CDR3 protein: CSALLANEQFF
V gene: TRBV20-1
D gene: .
J gene: TRBJ2-1
clone size: few

CDR3 DNA: TGTGCCAGCAGCTTACTTGCCCTACCGCAAGAGACCCAGTACTTC
CDR3 protein: CASSLLALPQETQYF
V gene: TRBV7-9
D gene: .
J gene: TRBJ2-5
clone size: few